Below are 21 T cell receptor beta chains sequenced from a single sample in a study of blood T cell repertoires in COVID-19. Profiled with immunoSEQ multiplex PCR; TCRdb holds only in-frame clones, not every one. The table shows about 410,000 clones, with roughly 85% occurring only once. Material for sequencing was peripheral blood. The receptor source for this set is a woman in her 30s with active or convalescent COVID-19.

The CDR3 region is CASSYSPGWSPLHF. CDR3 bases: TGTGCCAGCAGTTACTCCCCAGGGTGGTCACCCCTCCACTTT. The genes are TRBV6-5 and TRBJ1-6; tentative D call: TRBD1 (5 bases). V shed 0 bases and J shed 10 bases, with 10 bases lying between them. The CDR3 length is 14 residues. Germline CDR1 is MNHEY and CDR2 is SVGAGI.

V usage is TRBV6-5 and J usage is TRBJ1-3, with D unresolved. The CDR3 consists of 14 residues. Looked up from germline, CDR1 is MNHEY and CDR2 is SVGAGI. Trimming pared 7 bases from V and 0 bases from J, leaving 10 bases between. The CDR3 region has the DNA TGTGCCAGCATGCCGAATAGCTCTGGAAACACCATATATTTT. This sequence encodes CASMPNSSGNTIYF.

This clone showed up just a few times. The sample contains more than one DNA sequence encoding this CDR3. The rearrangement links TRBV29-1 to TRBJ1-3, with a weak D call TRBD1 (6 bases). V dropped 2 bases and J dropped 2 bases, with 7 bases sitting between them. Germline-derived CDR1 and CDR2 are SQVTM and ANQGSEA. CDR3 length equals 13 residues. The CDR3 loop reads CSVESGAGNTIYF. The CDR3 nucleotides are TGCAGCGTTGAATCAGGGGCTGGAAACACCATATATTTT.

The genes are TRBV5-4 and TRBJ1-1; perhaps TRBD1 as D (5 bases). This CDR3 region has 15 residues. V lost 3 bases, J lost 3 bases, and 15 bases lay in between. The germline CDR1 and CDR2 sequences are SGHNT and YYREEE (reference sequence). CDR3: CASSSLTAGDTEAFF. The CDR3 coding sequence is TGTGCCAGCAGCTCCTTGACAGCGGGGGACACTGAAGCTTTCTTT.

CDR3 region: CASSLGSWQTVNTEAFF. CDR3 nucleotides: TGTGCCAGCAGCTTGGGGTCGTGGCAGACAGTGAACACTGAAGCTTTCTTT. The chain employs TRBV5-6 and TRBJ1-1; tentative D call: TRBD1 (5 bases). The length of the CDR3 is 17 residues. V was clipped by 0 bases and J by 0 bases, with 15 bases between them. The germline V gene has CDR1 SGHDT and CDR2 YYEEEE.

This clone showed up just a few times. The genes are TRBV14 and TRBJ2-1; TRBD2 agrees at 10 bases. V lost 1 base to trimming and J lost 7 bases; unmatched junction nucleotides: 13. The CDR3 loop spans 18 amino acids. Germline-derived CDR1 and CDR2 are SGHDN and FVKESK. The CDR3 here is CASSQGSSSGGVGNEQFF. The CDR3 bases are TGTGCCAGCAGCCAAGGCTCGTCTAGCGGGGGCGTGGGGAATGAGCAGTTCTTC. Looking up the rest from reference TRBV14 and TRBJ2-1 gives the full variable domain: EAGVTQFPSHSVIEKGQTVTLRCDPISGHDNLYWYRRVMGKEIKFLLHFVKESKQDESGMPNNRFLAERTGGTYSTLKVQPAELEDSGVYFCASSQGSSSGGVGNEQFFGPGTRLTVL.

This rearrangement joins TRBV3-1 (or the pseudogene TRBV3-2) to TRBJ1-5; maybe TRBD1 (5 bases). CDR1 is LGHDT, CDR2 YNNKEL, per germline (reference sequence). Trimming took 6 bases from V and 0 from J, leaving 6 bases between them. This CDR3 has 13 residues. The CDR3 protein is CASSQGSNQPQHF. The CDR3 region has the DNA TGTGCCAGCAGTCAGGGTAGCAATCAGCCCCAGCATTTT.

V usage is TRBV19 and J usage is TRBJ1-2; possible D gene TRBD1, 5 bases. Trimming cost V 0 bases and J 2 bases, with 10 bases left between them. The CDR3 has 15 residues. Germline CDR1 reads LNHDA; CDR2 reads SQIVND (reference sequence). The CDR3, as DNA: TGTGCCAGTAGTATAGACGATGACAGAAACTATGGCTACACCTTC. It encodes CASSIDDDRNYGYTF.

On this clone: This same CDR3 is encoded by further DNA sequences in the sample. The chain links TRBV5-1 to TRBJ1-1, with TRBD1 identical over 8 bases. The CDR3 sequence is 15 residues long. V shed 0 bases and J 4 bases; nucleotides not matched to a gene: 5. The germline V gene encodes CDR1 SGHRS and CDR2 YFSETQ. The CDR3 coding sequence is TGCGCCAGCAGCTTGGAAGGACAGGGTGGCACTGAAGCTTTCTTT. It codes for CASSLEGQGGTEAFF.

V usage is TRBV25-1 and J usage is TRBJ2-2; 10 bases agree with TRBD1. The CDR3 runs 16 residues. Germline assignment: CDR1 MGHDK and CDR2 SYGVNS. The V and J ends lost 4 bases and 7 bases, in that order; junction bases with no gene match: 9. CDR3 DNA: TGTGCCAGCAGTGGGGGACAGGGGCAGCTCGGCGGGGAGCTGTTTTTT. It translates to CASSGGQGQLGGELFF.

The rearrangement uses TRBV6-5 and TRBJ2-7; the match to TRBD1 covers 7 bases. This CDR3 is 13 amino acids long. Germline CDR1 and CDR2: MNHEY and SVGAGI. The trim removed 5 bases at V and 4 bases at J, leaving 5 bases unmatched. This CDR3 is CASSRDRAYEQYF. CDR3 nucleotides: TGTGCCAGCAGTAGGGACAGAGCATACGAGCAGTACTTC.

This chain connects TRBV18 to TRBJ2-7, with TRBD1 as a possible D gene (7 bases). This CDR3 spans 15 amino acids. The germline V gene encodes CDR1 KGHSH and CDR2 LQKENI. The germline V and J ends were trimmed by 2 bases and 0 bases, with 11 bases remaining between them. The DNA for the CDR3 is TGTGCCAGCTCACCATCGCAGGGGGGCTCCTACGAGCAGTACTTC. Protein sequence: CASSPSQGGSYEQYF.

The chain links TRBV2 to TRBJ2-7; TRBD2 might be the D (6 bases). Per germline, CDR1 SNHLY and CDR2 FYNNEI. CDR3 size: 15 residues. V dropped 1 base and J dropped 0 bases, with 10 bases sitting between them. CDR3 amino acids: CASSEGGDFSYEQYF. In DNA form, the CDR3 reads TGTGCCAGCAGTGAAGGGGGGGATTTCTCCTACGAGCAGTACTTC.

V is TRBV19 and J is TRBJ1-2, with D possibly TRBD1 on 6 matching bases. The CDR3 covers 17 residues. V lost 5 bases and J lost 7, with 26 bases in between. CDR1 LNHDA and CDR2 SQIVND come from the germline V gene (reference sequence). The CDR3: CASSLLGAGEQDRGYTF. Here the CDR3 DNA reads TGTGCCAGTAGTCTGCTGGGGGCGGGGGAGCAAGATCGTGGCTACACCTTC. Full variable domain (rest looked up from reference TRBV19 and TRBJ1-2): DGGITQSPKYLFRKEGQNVTLSCEQNLNHDAMYWYRQDPGQGLRLIYYSQIVNDFQKGDIAEGYSVSREKKESFPLTVTSAQKNPTAFYLCASSLLGAGEQDRGYTFGSGTRLTVV.

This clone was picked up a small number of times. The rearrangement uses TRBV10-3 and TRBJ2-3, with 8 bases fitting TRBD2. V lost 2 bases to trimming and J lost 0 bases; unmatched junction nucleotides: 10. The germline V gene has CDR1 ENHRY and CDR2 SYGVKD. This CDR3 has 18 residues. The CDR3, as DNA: TGTGCCATCAGTGAGGAGTGGGCGGGAGGACTAAGCACAGATACGCAGTATTTT. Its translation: CAISEEWAGGLSTDTQYF.

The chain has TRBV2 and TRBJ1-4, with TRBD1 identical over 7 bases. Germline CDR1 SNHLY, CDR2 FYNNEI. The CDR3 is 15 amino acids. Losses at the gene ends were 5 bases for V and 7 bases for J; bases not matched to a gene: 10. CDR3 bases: TGTGCCAGCAGTATGGGGACCCAGGGGGGTGAAAAACTGTTTTTT. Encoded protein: CASSMGTQGGEKLFF.

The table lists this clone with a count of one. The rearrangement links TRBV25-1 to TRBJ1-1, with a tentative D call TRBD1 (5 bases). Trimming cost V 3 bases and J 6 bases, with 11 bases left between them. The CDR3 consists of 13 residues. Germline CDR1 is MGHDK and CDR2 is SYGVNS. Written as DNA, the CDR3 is TGTGCCAGCAGTGACCCGGGGGTCGCTGAAGCTTTCTTT. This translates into CASSDPGVAEAFF.

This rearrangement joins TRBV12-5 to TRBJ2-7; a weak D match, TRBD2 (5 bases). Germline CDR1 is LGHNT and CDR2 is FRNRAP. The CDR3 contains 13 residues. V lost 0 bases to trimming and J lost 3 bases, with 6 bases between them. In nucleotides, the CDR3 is TGTGCTAGTGGTTTGGTAAGCGGCTACGAGCAGTACTTC. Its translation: CASGLVSGYEQYF.

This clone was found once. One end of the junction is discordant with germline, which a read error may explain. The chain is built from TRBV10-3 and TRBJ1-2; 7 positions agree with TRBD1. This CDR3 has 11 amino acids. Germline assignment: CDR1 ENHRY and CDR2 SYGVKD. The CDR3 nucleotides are TGTGCCTCACAATGGGACAGCTCGGCCAATTTT. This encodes CASQWDSSANF.

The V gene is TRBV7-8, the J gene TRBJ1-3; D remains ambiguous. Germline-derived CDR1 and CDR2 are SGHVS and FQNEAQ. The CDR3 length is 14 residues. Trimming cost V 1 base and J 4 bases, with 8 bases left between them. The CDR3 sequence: CASSLGSRGNTIYF. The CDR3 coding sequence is TGTGCCAGCAGCTTAGGATCTCGGGGAAACACCATATATTTT.

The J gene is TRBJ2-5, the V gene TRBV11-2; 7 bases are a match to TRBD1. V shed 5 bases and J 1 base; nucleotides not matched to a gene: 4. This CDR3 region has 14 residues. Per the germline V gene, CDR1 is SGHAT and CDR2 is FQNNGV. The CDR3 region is CASSARQGQETQYF. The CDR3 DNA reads TGTGCCAGCAGCGCAAGACAGGGCCAAGAGACCCAGTACTTC. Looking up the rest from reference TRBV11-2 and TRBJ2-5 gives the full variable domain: EAGVAQSPRYKIIEKRQSVAFWCNPISGHATLYWYQQILGQGPKLLIQFQNNGVVDDSQLPKDRFSAERLKGVDSTLKIQPAKLEDSAVYLCASSARQGQETQYFGPGTRLLVL.